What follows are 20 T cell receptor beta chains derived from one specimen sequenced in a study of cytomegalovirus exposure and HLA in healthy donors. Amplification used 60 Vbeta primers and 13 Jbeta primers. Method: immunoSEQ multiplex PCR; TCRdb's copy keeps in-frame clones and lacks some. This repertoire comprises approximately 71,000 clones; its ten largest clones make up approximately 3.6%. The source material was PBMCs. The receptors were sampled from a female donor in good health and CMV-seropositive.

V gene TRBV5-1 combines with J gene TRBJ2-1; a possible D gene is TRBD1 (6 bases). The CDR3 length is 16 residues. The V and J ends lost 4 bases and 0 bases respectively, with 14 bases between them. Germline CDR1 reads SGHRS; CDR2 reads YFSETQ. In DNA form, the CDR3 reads TGCGCCAGCAGCCCCTTCGACAGGCCCTCCTACAATGAGCAGTTCTTC. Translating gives CASSPFDRPSYNEQFF.

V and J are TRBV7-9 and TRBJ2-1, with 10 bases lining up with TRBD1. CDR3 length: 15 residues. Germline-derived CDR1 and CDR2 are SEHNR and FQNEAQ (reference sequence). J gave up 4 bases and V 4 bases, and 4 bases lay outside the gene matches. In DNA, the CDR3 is TGTGCCAGCAGCTCCGGGACAGGGGTGTACAATGAGCAGTTCTTC. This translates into CASSSGTGVYNEQFF.

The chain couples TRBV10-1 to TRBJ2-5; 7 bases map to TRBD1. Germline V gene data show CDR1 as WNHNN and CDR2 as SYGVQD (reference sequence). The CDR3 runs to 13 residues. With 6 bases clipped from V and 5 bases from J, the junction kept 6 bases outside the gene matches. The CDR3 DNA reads TGCGCCAGCAGGAAGGGGGCTACGGAGACCCAGTACTTC. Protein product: CASRKGATETQYF.

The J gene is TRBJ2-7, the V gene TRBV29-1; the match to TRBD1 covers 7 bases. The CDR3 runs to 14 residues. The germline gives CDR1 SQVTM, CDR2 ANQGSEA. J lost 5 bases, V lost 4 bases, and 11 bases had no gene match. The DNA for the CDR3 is TGCAGCGTTGTAAAAGGCAGGGGGTTTCACGAGCAGTACTTC. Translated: CSVVKGRGFHEQYF.

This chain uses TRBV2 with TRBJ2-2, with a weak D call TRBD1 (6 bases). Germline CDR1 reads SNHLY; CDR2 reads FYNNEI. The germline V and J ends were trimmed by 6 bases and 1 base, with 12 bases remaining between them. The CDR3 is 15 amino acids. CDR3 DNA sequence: TGTGCCAGCAGCCCCGACAGGTTGAACACCGGGGAGCTGTTTTTT. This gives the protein CASSPDRLNTGELFF.

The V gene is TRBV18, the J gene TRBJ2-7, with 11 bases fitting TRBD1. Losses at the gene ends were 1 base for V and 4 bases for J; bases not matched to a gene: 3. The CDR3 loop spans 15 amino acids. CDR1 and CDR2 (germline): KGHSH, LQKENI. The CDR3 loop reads CASSPLGQGAYEQYF. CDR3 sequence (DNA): TGTGCCAGCTCACCACTCGGACAGGGGGCTTACGAGCAGTACTTC.

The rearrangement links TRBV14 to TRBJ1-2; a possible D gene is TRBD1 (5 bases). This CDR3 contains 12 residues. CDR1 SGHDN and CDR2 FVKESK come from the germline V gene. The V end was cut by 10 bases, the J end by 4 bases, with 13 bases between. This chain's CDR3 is CAMRGWGYGYTF. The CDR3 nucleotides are TGTGCCATGCGGGGCTGGGGCTATGGCTACACCTTC. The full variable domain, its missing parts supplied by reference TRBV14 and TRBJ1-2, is EAGVTQFPSHSVIEKGQTVTLRCDPISGHDNLYWYRRVMGKEIKFLLHFVKESKQDESGMPNNRFLAERTGGTYSTLKVQPAELEDSGVYFCAMRGWGYGYTFGSGTRLTVV.

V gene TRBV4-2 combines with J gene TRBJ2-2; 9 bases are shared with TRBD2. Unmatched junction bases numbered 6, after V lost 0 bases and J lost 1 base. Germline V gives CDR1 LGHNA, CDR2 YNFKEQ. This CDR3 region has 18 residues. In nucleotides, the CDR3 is TGTGCCAGCAGCCAAGAGGCCCTAGCGGGGCTGAACACCGGGGAGCTGTTTTTT. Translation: CASSQEALAGLNTGELFF.

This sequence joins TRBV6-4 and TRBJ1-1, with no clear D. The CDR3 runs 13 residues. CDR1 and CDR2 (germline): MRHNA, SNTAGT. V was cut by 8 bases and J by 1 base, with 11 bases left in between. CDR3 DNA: TGTGCCAGCCGGGCTGAGGGGAACACTGAAGCTTTCTTT. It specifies CASRAEGNTEAFF.

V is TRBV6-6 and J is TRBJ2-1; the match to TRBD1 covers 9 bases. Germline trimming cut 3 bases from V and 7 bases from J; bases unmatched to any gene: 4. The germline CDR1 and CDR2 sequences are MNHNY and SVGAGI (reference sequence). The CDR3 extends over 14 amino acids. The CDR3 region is CASSYDRGRNEQFF. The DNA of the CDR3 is TGTGCCAGCAGTTATGACAGGGGGAGAAATGAGCAGTTCTTC.

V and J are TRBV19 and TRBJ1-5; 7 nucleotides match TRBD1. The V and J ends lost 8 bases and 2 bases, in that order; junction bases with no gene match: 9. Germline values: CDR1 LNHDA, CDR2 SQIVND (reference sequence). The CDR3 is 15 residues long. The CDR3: CASARQGGGNQPQHF. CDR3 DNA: TGTGCCAGTGCCCGACAGGGTGGAGGCAATCAGCCCCAGCATTTT.

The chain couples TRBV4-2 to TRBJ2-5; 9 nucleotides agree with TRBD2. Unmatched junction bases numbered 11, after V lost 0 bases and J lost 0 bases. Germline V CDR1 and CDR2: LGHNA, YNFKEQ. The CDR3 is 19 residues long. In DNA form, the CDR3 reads TGTGCCAGCAGCCAAGATAGGCTAGCGGGGCAGTGGTACCAAGAGACCCAGTACTTC. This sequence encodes CASSQDRLAGQWYQETQYF.

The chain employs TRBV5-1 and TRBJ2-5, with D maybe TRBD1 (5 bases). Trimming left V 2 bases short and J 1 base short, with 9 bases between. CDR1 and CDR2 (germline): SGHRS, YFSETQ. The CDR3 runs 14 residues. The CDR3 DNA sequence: TGCGCCAGCAGCTTAGGGGTGTTCCAAGAGACCCAGTACTTC. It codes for CASSLGVFQETQYF.

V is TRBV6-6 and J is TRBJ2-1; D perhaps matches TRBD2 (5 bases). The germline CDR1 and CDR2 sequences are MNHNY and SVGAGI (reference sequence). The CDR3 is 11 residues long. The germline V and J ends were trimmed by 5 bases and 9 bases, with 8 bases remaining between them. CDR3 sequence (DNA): TGTGCCAGCAGTCGTAGCGTTGAGCAGTTCTTC. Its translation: CASSRSVEQFF.

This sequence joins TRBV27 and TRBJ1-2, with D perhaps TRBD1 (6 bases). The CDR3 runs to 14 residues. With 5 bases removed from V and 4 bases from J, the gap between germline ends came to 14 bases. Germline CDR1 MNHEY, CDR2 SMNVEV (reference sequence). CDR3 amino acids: CASSTQGTPYGYTF. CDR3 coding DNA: TGTGCCAGCAGTACACAGGGCACCCCCTATGGCTACACCTTC.

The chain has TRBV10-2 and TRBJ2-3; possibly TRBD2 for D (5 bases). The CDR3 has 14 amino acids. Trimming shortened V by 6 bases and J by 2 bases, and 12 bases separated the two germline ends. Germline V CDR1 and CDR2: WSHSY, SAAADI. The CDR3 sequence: CASSEGDPTDTQYF. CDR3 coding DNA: TGCGCCAGCAGCGAGGGAGACCCCACAGATACGCAGTATTTT.

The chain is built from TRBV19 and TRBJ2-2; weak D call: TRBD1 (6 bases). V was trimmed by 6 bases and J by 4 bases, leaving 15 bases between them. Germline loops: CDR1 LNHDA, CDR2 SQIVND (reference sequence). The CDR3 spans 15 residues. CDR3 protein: CASSPGQPLTGELFF. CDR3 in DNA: TGTGCCAGTAGCCCCGGACAGCCTCTCACCGGGGAGCTGTTTTTT.

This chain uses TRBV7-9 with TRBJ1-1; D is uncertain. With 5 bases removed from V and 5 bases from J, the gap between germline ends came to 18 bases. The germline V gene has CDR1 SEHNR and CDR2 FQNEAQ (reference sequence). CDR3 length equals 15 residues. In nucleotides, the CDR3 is TGTGCCAGCAGCCCCCCGTCCCCTGGCGGGACTGAAGCTTTCTTT. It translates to CASSPPSPGGTEAFF.

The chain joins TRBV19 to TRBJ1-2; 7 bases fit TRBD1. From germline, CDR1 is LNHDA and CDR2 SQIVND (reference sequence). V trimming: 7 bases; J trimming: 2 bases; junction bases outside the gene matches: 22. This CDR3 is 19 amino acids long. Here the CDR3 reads CASKPHVVRQGSLNYGYTF. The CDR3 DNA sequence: TGTGCCAGTAAGCCCCACGTCGTGCGACAGGGTAGTTTAAACTATGGCTACACCTTC.

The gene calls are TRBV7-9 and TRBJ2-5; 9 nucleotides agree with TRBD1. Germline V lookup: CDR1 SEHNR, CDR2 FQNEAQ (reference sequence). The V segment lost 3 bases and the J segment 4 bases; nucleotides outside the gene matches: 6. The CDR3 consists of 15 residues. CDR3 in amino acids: CASSLDRGIRETQYF. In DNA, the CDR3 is TGTGCCAGCAGCTTGGACAGGGGTATAAGAGAGACCCAGTACTTC.